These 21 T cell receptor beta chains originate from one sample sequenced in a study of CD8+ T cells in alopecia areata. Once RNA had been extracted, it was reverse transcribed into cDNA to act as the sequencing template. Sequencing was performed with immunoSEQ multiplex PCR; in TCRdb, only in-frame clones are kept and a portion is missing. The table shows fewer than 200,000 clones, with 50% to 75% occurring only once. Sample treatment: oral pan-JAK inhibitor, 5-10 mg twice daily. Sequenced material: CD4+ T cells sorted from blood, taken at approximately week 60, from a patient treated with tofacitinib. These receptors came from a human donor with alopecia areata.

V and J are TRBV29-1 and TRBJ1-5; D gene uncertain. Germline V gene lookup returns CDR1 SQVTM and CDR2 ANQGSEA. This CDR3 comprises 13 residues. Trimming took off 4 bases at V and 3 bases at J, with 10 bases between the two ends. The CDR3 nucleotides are TGCAGCGTTGCCACGCGGCCCAATCAGCCCCAGCATTTT. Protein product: CSVATRPNQPQHF.

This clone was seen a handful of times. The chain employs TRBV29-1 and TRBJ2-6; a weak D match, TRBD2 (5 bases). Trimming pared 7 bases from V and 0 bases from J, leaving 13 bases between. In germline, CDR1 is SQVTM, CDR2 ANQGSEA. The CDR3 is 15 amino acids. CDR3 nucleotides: TGCAGCGCCGAGAGCGGATCCTCTGGGGCCAACGTCCTGACTTTC. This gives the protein CSAESGSSGANVLTF.

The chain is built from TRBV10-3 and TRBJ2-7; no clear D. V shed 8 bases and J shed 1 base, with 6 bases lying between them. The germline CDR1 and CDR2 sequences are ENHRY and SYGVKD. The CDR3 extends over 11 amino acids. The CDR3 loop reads CAIQESYEQYF. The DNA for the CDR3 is TGTGCCATCCAAGAATCCTACGAGCAGTACTTC.

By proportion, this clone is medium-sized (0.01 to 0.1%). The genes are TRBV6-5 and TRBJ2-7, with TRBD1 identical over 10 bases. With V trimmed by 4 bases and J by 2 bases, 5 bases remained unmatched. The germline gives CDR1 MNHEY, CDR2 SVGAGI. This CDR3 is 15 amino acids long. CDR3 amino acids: CASSSPGQGTYEQYF. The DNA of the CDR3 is TGTGCCAGCAGTTCCCCGGGACAGGGGACCTACGAGCAGTACTTC.

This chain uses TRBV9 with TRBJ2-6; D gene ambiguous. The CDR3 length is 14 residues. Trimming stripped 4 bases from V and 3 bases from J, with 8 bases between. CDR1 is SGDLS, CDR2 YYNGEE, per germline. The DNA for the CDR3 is TGTGCCAGCAGCTCCCGCCTTGGGGCCAACGTCCTGACTTTC. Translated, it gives CASSSRLGANVLTF.

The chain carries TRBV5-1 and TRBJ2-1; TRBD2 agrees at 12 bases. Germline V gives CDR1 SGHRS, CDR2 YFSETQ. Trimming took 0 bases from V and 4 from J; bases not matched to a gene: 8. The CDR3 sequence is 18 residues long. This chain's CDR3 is CASSLDLTSGGSYNEQFF. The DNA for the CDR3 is TGCGCCAGCAGCTTGGACCTGACTAGCGGGGGATCATACAATGAGCAGTTCTTC. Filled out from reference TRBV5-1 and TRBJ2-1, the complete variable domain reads KAGVTQTPRYLIKTRGQQVTLSCSPISGHRSVSWYQQTPGQGLQFLFEYFSETQRNKGNFPGRFSGRQFSNSRSEMNVSTLELGDSALYLCASSLDLTSGGSYNEQFFGPGTRLTVL.

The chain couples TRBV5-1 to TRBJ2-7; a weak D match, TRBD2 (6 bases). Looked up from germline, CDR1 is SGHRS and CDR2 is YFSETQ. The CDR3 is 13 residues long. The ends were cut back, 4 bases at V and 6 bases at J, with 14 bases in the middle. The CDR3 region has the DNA TGCGCCAGCAGCCCTGACGGGAGAGGCGAGCAGTACTTC. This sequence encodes CASSPDGRGEQYF.

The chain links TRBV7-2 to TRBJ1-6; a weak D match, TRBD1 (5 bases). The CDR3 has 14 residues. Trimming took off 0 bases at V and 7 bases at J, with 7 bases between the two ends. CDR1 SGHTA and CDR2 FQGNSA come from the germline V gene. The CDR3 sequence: CASSLAGANSPLHF. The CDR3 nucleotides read TGTGCCAGCAGCTTAGCAGGGGCCAATTCACCCCTCCACTTT.

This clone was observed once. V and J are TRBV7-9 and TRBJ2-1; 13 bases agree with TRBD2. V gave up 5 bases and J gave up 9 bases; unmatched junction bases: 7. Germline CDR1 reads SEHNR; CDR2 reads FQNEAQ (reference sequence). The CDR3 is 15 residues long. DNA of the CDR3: TGTGCCAGCAGCCCAGGGGGACTAGCGGGGTTTGAGCAGTTCTTC. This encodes CASSPGGLAGFEQFF. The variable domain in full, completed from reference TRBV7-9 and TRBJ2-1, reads DTGVSQNPRHKITKRGQNVTFRCDPISEHNRLYWYRQTLGQGPEFLTYFQNEAQLEKSRLLSDRFSAERPKGSFSTLEIQRTEQGDSAMYLCASSPGGLAGFEQFFGPGTRLTVL.

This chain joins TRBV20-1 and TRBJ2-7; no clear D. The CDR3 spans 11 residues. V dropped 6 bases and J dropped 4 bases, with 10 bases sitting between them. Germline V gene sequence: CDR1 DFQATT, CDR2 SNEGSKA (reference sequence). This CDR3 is CSAINSYEQYF. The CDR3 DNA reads TGCAGTGCCATAAACTCTTACGAGCAGTACTTC.

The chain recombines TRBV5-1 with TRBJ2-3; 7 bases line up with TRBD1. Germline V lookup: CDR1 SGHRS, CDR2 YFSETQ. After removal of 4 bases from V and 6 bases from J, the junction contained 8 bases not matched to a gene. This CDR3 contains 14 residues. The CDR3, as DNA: TGCGCCAGCAGCGTGGGACAGCAAGAGGATACGCAGTATTTT. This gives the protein CASSVGQQEDTQYF.

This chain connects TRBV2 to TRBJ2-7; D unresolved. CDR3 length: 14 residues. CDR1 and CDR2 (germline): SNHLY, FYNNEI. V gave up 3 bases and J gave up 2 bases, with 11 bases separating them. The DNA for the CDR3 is TGTGCCAGCAGTGAGACCCCAGAGACCTACGAGCAGTACTTC. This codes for CASSETPETYEQYF.

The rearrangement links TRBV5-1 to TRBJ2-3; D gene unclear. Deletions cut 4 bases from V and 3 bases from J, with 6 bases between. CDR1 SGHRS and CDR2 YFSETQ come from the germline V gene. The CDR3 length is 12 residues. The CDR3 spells CASSTETDTQYF. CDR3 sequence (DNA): TGCGCCAGCAGCACCGAGACAGATACGCAGTATTTT.

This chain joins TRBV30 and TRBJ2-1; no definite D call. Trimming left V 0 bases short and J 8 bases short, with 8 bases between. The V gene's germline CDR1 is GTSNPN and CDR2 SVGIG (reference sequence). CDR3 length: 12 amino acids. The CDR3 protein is CAWSVGFYEQFF. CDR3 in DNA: TGTGCCTGGAGTGTAGGTTTTTATGAGCAGTTCTTC.

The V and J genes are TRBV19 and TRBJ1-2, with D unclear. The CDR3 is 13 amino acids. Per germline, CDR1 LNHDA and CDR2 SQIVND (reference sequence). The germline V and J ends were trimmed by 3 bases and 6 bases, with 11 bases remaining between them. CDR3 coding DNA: TGTGCCAGTAGTATCCGGGTTCGGGATGGCTACACCTTC. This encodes CASSIRVRDGYTF.

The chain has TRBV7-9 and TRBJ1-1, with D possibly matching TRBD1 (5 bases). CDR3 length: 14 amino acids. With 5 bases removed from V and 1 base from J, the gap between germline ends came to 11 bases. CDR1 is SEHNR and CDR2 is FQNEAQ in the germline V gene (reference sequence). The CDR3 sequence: CASSRETGNTEAFF. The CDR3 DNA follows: TGTGCCAGCAGCCGCGAAACAGGGAACACTGAAGCTTTCTTT.

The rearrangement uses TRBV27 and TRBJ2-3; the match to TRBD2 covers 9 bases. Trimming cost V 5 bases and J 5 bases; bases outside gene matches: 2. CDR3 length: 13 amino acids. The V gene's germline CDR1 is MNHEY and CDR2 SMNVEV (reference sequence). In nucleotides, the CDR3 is TGTGCCAGCAGTAGCGGGGGGTTAGATACGCAGTATTTT. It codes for CASSSGGLDTQYF.

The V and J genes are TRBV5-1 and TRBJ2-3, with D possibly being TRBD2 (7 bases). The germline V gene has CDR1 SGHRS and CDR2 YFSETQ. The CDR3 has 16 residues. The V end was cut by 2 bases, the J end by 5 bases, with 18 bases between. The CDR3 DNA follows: TGCGCCAGCAGCTTTCTAGCGGCGGGGGCGGGAGATACGCAGTATTTT. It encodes CASSFLAAGAGDTQYF.

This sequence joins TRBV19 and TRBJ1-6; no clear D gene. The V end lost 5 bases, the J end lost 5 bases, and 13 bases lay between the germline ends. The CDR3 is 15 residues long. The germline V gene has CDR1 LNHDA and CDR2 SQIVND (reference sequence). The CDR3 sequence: CASSRTTVNNSPLHF. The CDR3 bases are TGTGCCAGTAGTCGTACCACAGTGAATAATTCACCCCTCCACTTT.

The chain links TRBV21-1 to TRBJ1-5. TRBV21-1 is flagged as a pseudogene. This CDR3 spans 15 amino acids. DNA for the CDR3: TGTGCCAGCAGCGAGCCGGGGGCCGGCAATCAGCCCCAGCATTTT. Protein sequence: CASSEPGAGNQPQHF.

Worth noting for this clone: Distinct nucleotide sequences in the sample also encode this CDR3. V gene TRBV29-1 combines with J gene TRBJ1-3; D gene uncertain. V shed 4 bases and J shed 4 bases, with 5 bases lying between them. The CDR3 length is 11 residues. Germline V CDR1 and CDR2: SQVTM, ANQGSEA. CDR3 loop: CSVGSGNTIYF. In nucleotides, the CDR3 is TGCAGCGTTGGTTCGGGAAACACCATATATTTT.